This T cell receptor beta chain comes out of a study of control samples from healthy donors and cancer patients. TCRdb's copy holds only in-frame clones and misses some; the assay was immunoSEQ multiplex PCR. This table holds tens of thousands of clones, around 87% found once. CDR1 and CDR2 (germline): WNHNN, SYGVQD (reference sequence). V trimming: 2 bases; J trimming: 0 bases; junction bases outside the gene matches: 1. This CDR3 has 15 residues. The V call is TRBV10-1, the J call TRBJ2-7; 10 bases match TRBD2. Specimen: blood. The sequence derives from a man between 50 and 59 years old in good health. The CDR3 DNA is TGCGCCAGCAGTGAGGGACTAGCGGCCTCCTACGAGCAGTACTTC. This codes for CASSEGLAASYEQYF.